The rows below give T cell receptor beta chains drawn from one sample of a study of blood T cell repertoires in COVID-19. The assay was immunoSEQ multiplex PCR, and TCRdb's table has in-frame clones only and misses some. The table shows over 110,000 clones, with about 86% occurring only once. Sequencing was done on a sample of peripheral blood. Source of these receptors: a human donor in a cohort sampled during active COVID-19. Each CDR3 is given with its conserved first and last residue. The D gene is left open where the match is weak. A clone size is listed for some rows: how often the clone was seen (once, few, many), or a class if it is expanded.

j_call,v_call,d_call,clone_size,cdr3_nt,cdr3_aa
TRBJ2-7,TRBV27,TRBD2,-,TGTGCCAGCAGTGCGTCCGGGACTAGCGGGAGTCCCTCTGAGGGCGAGCAGTACTTC,CASSASGTSGSPSEGEQYF
TRBJ2-2,TRBV9,-,few,TGTGCCAGCAGCGCCTACGGGGAGCTGTTTTTT,CASSAYGELFF
TRBJ2-5,TRBV5-1,TRBD1,-,TGCGCCAGCAGCTTCGGGGACAGGGTTGAGACCCAGTACTTC,CASSFGDRVETQYF
TRBJ2-5,TRBV7-9,TRBD1,-,TGTGCCAGCAGCACGGACAGGCTCCAAGAGACCCAGTACTTC,CASSTDRLQETQYF
TRBJ2-2,TRBV3-1/TRBV3-2,TRBD2,-,TGTGCCAGCAGCCAAGAGTTGTGGGCGGGAGCGGTCGGGGAGCTGTTTTTT,CASSQELWAGAVGELFF
TRBJ2-1,TRBV7-9,-,-,TGTGCCAGCAGCTTATCGGTGGGGAGTTCAGAAAATGAGCAGTTCTTC,CASSLSVGSSENEQFF
TRBJ1-2,TRBV28,TRBD1,-,TGTGCCAGCGCTAATTCCCTTACAGGGGTCTATGGCTACACCTTC,CASANSLTGVYGYTF
TRBJ2-7,TRBV6-5,-,-,TGTGCCAGCAGTCCTCTTCCGGGACTCTCCTACGAGCAGTACTTC,CASSPLPGLSYEQYF
TRBJ2-7,TRBV29-1,-,once,TGCAGCGTTGAAGGGACTATAAACGAGCAGTACTTC,CSVEGTINEQYF
TRBJ2-7,TRBV2,-,-,TGTGCCAGCAGGCAACTAGGCGACGAGCAGTACTTC,CASRQLGDEQYF
TRBJ2-3,TRBV19,TRBD1,-,TGTGCCAGTCCTCCTTCCCGGACAGGGTTCACAGATACGCAGTATTTT,CASPPSRTGFTDTQYF
TRBJ2-7,TRBV3-1/TRBV3-2,TRBD2,-,TGTGCCAGCAGCCTTACTAGCGGGAGTGCCTACGAGCAGTACTTC,CASSLTSGSAYEQYF
TRBJ1-4,TRBV4-3,TRBD1,-,TGCGCCAGCAGCACCTGGACAGGTTCTAATGAAAAACTGTTTTTT,CASSTWTGSNEKLFF
TRBJ2-1,TRBV18,TRBD1,-,TGTGCCAGCTCACTAGACAGGGATAAGTTCTTC,CASSLDRDKFF
TRBJ2-3,TRBV5-1,-,-,TGCGCCAGCAGAGAGGGGCTAGCGTTAACAGATACGCAGTATTTT,CASREGLALTDTQYF
TRBJ1-4,TRBV29-1,TRBD1,few,TGCAGCGCAGTCTCGGACAGGGAAGATAATGAAAAACTGTTTTTT,CSAVSDREDNEKLFF
TRBJ2-2,TRBV7-8,-,-,TGTGCCAGCAGCTTAGGGCCTGAGGCCGGGGAGCTGTTTTTT,CASSLGPEAGELFF
TRBJ1-1,TRBV29-1,-,once,TGCAGCGTTGGAAGGTTAACAGGGCCAGAAGCTTTCTTT,CSVGRLTGPEAFF
TRBJ2-2,TRBV5-1,TRBD2,-,TGCGCCAGCAGCTTGGTTAGCGGGTCGAACACCGGGGAGCTGTTTTTT,CASSLVSGSNTGELFF
TRBJ2-7,TRBV3-1/TRBV3-2,TRBD2,-,TGTGCCAGCAGCCCATCTAGCGGGAGTAGGGGTTACGAGCAGTACTTC,CASSPSSGSRGYEQYF
TRBJ2-2,TRBV19,TRBD2,-,TGTGCCAGTAGTCGAGCGGGAGGATCGGACACCGGGGAGCTGTTTTTT,CASSRAGGSDTGELFF
TRBJ2-5,TRBV5-1,TRBD1,-,TGCGCCAGCAGCCGCCGGACAGGGTCGACAGAGACCCAGTACTTC,CASSRRTGSTETQYF
TRBJ1-2,TRBV19,TRBD1,-,TGTGCCAGTAGGCCCGCCGACAGGGTGAGGAATGGCTACACCTTC,CASRPADRVRNGYTF
TRBJ2-7,TRBV12-2,-,-,TGTGCAAGTCGCCTCTTTAGTTTAGGACTAGCGGGATGCCACGAGCAGTACTTC,CASRLFSLGLAGCHEQYF
TRBJ1-2,TRBV10-3,-,-,TGTGCCATCAGTGCAGTTGCTAACTATGGCTACACCTTC,CAISAVANYGYTF
TRBJ1-2,TRBV9,TRBD1,-,TGTGCCAGCAGCGAAATAGATTACCCCCCGGGACAGGGACATGGCTACACCTTC,CASSEIDYPPGQGHGYTF
TRBJ2-7,TRBV28,-,-,TGTGCCAGCAGTCACTACGAGCAGTACTTC,CASSHYEQYF
TRBJ2-3,TRBV29-1,TRBD2,-,TGCAGCGTTGATAGCGGGAGGGGGGGCACAGATACGCAGTATTTT,CSVDSGRGGTDTQYF
TRBJ2-1,TRBV27,TRBD2,few,TGTGCCAGCAGCTCGCCCGGGACTAGCGGGAGCAATGAGCAGTTCTTC,CASSSPGTSGSNEQFF
TRBJ2-3,TRBV6-5,TRBD1,-,TGTGCCAGCAAGGGACAGGGTTCGGATACGCAGTATTTT,CASKGQGSDTQYF
TRBJ2-5,TRBV27,-,-,TGTGCCAGCAGTTTAAGGAGGTCGGAGACCCAGTACTTC,CASSLRRSETQYF
TRBJ1-1,TRBV12-3/TRBV12-4,TRBD1,few,TGTGCCAGCAGGGTTGACAGGGGCACTGAAGCTTTCTTT,CASRVDRGTEAFF
TRBJ2-5,TRBV28,TRBD2,-,TGTGCCAGCAGCGACTCAGGGACTAGCGGGACCCAGTACTTC,CASSDSGTSGTQYF
TRBJ2-7,TRBV19,TRBD1,-,TGTGCCAGTAGTATTCGGACAGGGGCCCTTTACGAGCAGTACTTC,CASSIRTGALYEQYF
TRBJ2-2,TRBV27,TRBD2,-,TGTGCCAGCAGTCCATACGGGGGGGCGAACACCGGGGAGCTGTTTTTT,CASSPYGGANTGELFF
TRBJ1-4,TRBV28,-,-,TGTGCCAGCAGTTCGTATGAGGGTGACGAAAAACTGTTTTTT,CASSSYEGDEKLFF
TRBJ2-5,TRBV11-3,TRBD1,-,TGTGCCAGCAGCTTGGGGAAAAGGACAGGGAGGGAGACCCAGTACTTC,CASSLGKRTGRETQYF
TRBJ2-3,TRBV7-8,TRBD2,-,TGTGCCAGCAGCTCTACTAGCGCCTACACAGATACGCAGTATTTT,CASSSTSAYTDTQYF
TRBJ2-2,TRBV29-1,TRBD1,-,TGCAGCGTAGCGCGACAGGGGTTCGCCGGGGAGCTGTTTTTT,CSVARQGFAGELFF
TRBJ2-7,TRBV7-2,TRBD1,-,TGTGCCAGCAGCCCGAACGGACAGGGCCACTACGAGCAGTACTTC,CASSPNGQGHYEQYF
TRBJ2-1,TRBV7-3,-,-,TGTGCCAGCAGTGGCGGAGTTAGGAGGTACAATGAGCAGTTCTTC,CASSGGVRRYNEQFF
TRBJ2-3,TRBV4-3,-,-,TGCGCCAGCAGCCAAGCAGCGGGTGCAGATACGCAGTATTTT,CASSQAAGADTQYF
TRBJ2-2,TRBV28,-,-,TGTGCCAGCAGTTTAGACAAGCGGAGTGTGTTTTTT,CASSLDKRSVFF
TRBJ2-7,TRBV5-1,TRBD1,-,TGCGCCAGCAGCTTGGGCCAGGGGGTTATTGGCGAGCAGTACTTC,CASSLGQGVIGEQYF
TRBJ2-3,TRBV5-1,TRBD2,-,TGCGCCAGCAGCGGAGTCTTAGCGGGAGGGGCAGATACGCAGTATTTT,CASSGVLAGGADTQYF
TRBJ1-5,TRBV4-1,TRBD1,-,TGCGCCAGCAGCCCAATGGACAGGGCGGATCCACCCCAGCATTTT,CASSPMDRADPPQHF
TRBJ2-5,TRBV6-5,TRBD1,few,TGTGCCAGCAGTTACACCGGACAGGTGGAGACCCAGTACTTC,CASSYTGQVETQYF
TRBJ2-1,TRBV6-6,-,once,TGTGCCAGCAGTTACCAGGGCAGCTCCTACAATGAGCAGTTCTTC,CASSYQGSSYNEQFF
TRBJ2-1,TRBV6-1,TRBD2,-,TGTGCCAGCAGTGAAAGTTCGAGCGGGAGTTACAATGAGCAGTTCTTC,CASSESSSGSYNEQFF
TRBJ2-3,TRBV6-6,TRBD1,-,TGTGCCAGCTCCTCCCAGGCAGGGGGCCAAGATACGCAGTATTTT,CASSSQAGGQDTQYF
TRBJ1-2,TRBV28,TRBD1,-,TGTGCCAGCTGTCCTGGACAGGGGATCTATGGCTACACCTTC,CASCPGQGIYGYTF